This record looks at one T cell receptor (beta chain) sequence and its context. Its antigen is unidentified. The data derive from a study of cytomegalovirus exposure and HLA in healthy donors. Whole-study context: The early release's HLA-typed donors yielded 65 million to 85 million unique TCRs.

General study points: Reports showed the classifier diagnosing cytomegalovirus status with high specificity and sensitivity.

It was with 60 Vbeta and 13 Jbeta primers that the PCR ran. Clones were read by immunoSEQ multiplex PCR, and TCRdb kept only the in-frame ones, dropping some. Here the sample spans 130,000 to 150,000 clones, 55% to 80% being singletons. Deletions cut 1 base from V and 6 bases from J, with 7 bases between. CDR1 is LNHDA and CDR2 is SQIVND in the germline V gene (reference sequence). The CDR3 extends over 13 amino acids. This sequence was found in a human donor in good health. Sequencing was performed on PBMCs. V and J are TRBV19 and TRBJ1-5; maybe TRBD1 (5 bases). CDR3 DNA: TGTGCCAGTAGTATAGGGGGGGGTCAGCCCCAGCATTTT. As protein: CASSIGGGQPQHF.